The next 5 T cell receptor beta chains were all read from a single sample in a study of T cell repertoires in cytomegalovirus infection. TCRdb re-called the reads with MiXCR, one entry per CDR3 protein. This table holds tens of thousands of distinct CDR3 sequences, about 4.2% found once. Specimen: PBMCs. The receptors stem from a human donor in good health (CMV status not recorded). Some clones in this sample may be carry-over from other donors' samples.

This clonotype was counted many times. In nucleotides, the CDR3 is TGTGCCAGCAGCTTAGTTCTTGCAGGGAATCAGCCCCAGCATTTT. Translation gives CASSLVLAGNQPQHF. V is TRBV7-2 and J is TRBJ1-5, with D tentatively TRBD1 (5 bases). Germline CDR1 is SGHTA and CDR2 is FQGNSA. The CDR3 is made up of 15 amino acids. The V and J ends lost 1 base and 4 bases respectively, with 11 bases between them.

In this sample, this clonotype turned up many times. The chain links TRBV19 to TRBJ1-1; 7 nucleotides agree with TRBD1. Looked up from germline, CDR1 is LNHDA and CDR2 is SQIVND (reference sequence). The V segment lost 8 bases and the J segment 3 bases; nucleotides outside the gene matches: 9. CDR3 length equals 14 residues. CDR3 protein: CASLTAGTDTEAFF. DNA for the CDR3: TGTGCCAGTCTGACCGCCGGGACAGACACTGAAGCTTTCTTT. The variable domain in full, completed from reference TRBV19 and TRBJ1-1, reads DGGITQSPKYLFRKEGQNVTLSCEQNLNHDAMYWYRQDPGQGLRLIYYSQIVNDFQKGDIAEGYSVSREKKESFPLTVTSAQKNPTAFYLCASLTAGTDTEAFFGQGTRLTVV.

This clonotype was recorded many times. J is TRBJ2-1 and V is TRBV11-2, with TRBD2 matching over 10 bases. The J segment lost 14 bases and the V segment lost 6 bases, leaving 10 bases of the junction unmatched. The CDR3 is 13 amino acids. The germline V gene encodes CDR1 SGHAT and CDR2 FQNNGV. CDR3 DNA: TGTGCCAGCAGATACGGACTAGCGGAGAAGAAGTTCTTC. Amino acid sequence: CASRYGLAEKKFF.

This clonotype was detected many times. The CDR3 loop is CASSHIAGGLNTGELFF. For the CDR3, the DNA is TGTGCCAGCAGCCATATAGCGGGGGGCCTTAACACCGGGGAGCTGTTTTTT. The rearrangement links TRBV7-2 to TRBJ2-2; 10 bases agree with TRBD2. The V gene end was trimmed by 5 bases and the J gene end by 2 bases; junction bases not matched to a gene: 8. CDR1 SGHTA and CDR2 FQGNSA come from the germline V gene. The CDR3 sequence is 17 residues long.

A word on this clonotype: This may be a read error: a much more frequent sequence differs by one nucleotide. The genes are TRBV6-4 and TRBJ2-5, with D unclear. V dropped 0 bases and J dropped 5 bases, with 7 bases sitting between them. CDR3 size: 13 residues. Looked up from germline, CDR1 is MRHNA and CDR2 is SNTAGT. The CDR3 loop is CASSDSKLETQYF. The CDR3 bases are TGTGCCAGCAGTGACTCGAAATTGGAGACCCAGTACTTC.